One sample yielded the 14 T cell receptor beta chains listed below, sequenced in a study of OX40 agonist ivuxolimab in advanced cancers. Sequenced by immunoSEQ multiplex PCR; TCRdb stores in-frame clones only, minus some. This sample has 35,000 to 45,000 clones; roughly 84% occur once, and the top ten carry 21%. The material was CD4+ or CD8+ T cells sorted from blood, obtained in a trial of the OX40 agonist ivuxolimab. The source is an adult with an advanced solid tumor such as melanoma, head and neck, liver or kidney cancer.

The chain links TRBV29-1 to TRBJ2-3; 9 bases are a match to TRBD1. Germline loops: CDR1 SQVTM, CDR2 ANQGSEA. The V and J ends lost 8 bases and 3 bases, in that order; junction bases with no gene match: 9. The CDR3 totals 14 residues. The DNA of the CDR3 is TGCAGCCTCGGGGACAGGGACTTAACAGATACGCAGTATTTT. Translating it yields CSLGDRDLTDTQYF.

The chain uses TRBV4-3 and TRBJ2-5, with TRBD2 matching 9 bases. V was clipped by 2 bases and J by 5 bases; unmatched bases: 9. The germline V gene encodes CDR1 LGHNA and CDR2 YSLEER. The CDR3 sequence is 16 residues long. CDR3 region: CASSQRLRGLAETQYF. CDR3 DNA sequence: TGCGCCAGCAGCCAACGTTTGAGAGGACTAGCGGAGACCCAGTACTTC.

The chain is built from TRBV9 and TRBJ2-7; 11 bases align to TRBD1. The germline V gene encodes CDR1 SGDLS and CDR2 YYNGEE. The CDR3 spans 20 residues. Trimming removed 0 bases from V and 3 bases from J; junction bases left unmatched: 17. The CDR3 DNA reads TGTGCCAGCAGCGTAGCAGCGGATACTGTCGGGACAGGGGGTCGCTACGAGCAGTACTTC. It encodes CASSVAADTVGTGGRYEQYF.

This clone was seen a handful of times. The V call is TRBV28, the J call TRBJ2-6; TRBD1 aligns across 8 bases. This CDR3 has 16 residues. J lost 2 bases, V lost 6 bases, and 6 bases had no gene match. CDR1 and CDR2 (germline): MDHEN, SYDVKM. CDR3 nucleotides: TGTGCCAGCAGGGCTGACAGGGGAACTGGGGCCAACGTCCTGACTTTC. This sequence encodes CASRADRGTGANVLTF.

This clone was seen a handful of times. The chain combines TRBV27 with TRBJ2-1; the match to TRBD2 covers 14 bases. V shed 5 bases, J shed 9 bases, and the junction held 6 bases outside the gene matches. Germline V CDR1 and CDR2: MNHEY, SMNVEV (reference sequence). The CDR3 is 15 amino acids. CDR3 DNA sequence: TGTGCCAGCAGTATAGGACTAGCGGGGGGTAGTGAGCAGTTCTTC. Amino acid sequence: CASSIGLAGGSEQFF.

The chain combines TRBV6-5 with TRBJ1-2; D gene ambiguous. V was trimmed by 4 bases and J by 2 bases, leaving 5 bases between them. CDR3 size: 12 residues. CDR1 and CDR2 (germline): MNHEY, SVGAGI. The CDR3 DNA sequence: TGTGCCAGCAGTTGGGCGAACTATGGCTACACCTTC. The encoded protein is CASSWANYGYTF.

J is TRBJ2-7 and V is TRBV6-5; D could derive from TRBD1 or TRBD2 (6 bases each). V lost 2 bases to trimming and J lost 3 bases, with 11 bases between them. CDR1 and CDR2 from the germline V gene are MNHEY and SVGAGI. CDR3 length: 14 residues. The CDR3 sequence is CASSYKEGGYEQYF. The CDR3 DNA reads as TGTGCCAGCAGTTACAAGGAGGGGGGCTACGAGCAGTACTTC.

This clone was found once. The chain recombines TRBV28 with TRBJ2-1; D is ambiguous. This CDR3 comprises 12 residues. CDR1 is MDHEN and CDR2 is SYDVKM in the germline V gene. V lost 3 bases to trimming and J lost 7 bases, with 7 bases between them. For the CDR3, the DNA is TGTGCCAGCAGTTTTAGGCTAAATGAGCAGTTCTTC. Translated: CASSFRLNEQFF.

The chain joins TRBV4-3 to TRBJ1-1; no clear D. CDR3 length: 15 amino acids. CDR1 and CDR2 from the germline V gene are LGHNA and YSLEER. The ends were cut back, 0 bases at V and 3 bases at J, with 11 bases in the middle. The DNA for the CDR3 is TGCGCCAGCAGCCAAGATAGAGGGCTGGACACTGAAGCTTTCTTT. The encoded protein is CASSQDRGLDTEAFF.

The chain has TRBV9 and TRBJ2-2, with TRBD1 identical over 10 bases. The V gene's germline CDR1 is SGDLS and CDR2 YYNGEE. The CDR3 sequence is 15 residues long. V lost 4 bases to trimming and J lost 5 bases; unmatched junction nucleotides: 5. In DNA, the CDR3 is TGTGCCAGCAGCTCGACAGGGGGCGGGACCGGGGAGCTGTTTTTT. Residues: CASSSTGGGTGELFF.

The chain uses TRBV10-1 and TRBJ1-5; D not resolved. CDR1 is WNHNN, CDR2 SYGVQD, per germline (reference sequence). V was pared by 1 base and J by 0 bases, with 7 bases between. This CDR3 spans 15 amino acids. The DNA of the CDR3 is TGCGCCAGCAGTGAGTGGACTAATAGCAATCAGCCCCAGCATTTT. Its translation: CASSEWTNSNQPQHF.

The V gene is TRBV7-3, the J gene TRBJ2-6; no definite D call. V gave up 0 bases and J gave up 1 base, with 10 bases separating them. Per the germline V gene, CDR1 is SGHTA and CDR2 is FQGTGA. The CDR3 covers 17 residues. The CDR3 spells CASSLTGSSSGANVLTF. The CDR3 DNA reads TGTGCCAGCAGCTTAACGGGAAGCTCATCTGGGGCCAACGTCCTGACTTTC.

The chain combines TRBV11-1 with TRBJ2-7; 7 bases agree with TRBD1. The trim removed 6 bases at V and 0 bases at J, leaving 8 bases unmatched. The CDR3 spans 15 residues. CDR1 SGHAT and CDR2 FQDESV come from the germline V gene (reference sequence). The CDR3 nucleotides are TGTGCCAGCAGTATCGGGACAGCGGCCTCCTACGAGCAGTACGTC. It codes for CASSIGTAASYEQYV.

The rearrangement links TRBV6-5 to TRBJ2-5; perhaps D is TRBD1 or TRBD2 (6 bases each). V lost 3 bases and J lost 5, with 13 bases in between. The germline V gene encodes CDR1 MNHEY and CDR2 SVGAGI. The CDR3 has 14 amino acids. CDR3 sequence: CASSYDGGRETQYF. The CDR3 DNA sequence: TGTGCCAGCAGTTATGACGGGGGCAGGGAGACCCAGTACTTC.